This paragraph reports one T cell receptor beta chain. The sample is drawn from a study of shared clonotypes between healthy human individuals. Sequencing was performed with immunoSEQ multiplex PCR; in TCRdb, only in-frame clones are kept and a portion is missing. The table lists 2 million to 3 million clones, under 95% of them singletons. CDR1 is MGHRA and CDR2 is YSYEKL in the germline V gene. V lost 4 bases to trimming and J lost 0 bases, with 16 bases between them. The CDR3 totals 16 residues. This TCR derives from a man aged 18 to 35 in good health. Some clones in this sample may be carry-over from other donors' samples. Sequencing was carried out using naive CD4+ T cells from PBMCs. Subset reported: CD45RA+ positively selected. The chain joins TRBV4-1 to TRBJ2-7, with D perhaps TRBD1 (5 bases). The CDR3 region has the DNA TGCGCCAGCAGCCCCTACCTCCCCCAGGGCTCCTACGAGCAGTACTTC. Encoded protein: CASSPYLPQGSYEQYF.